This T cell receptor (beta chain) was retrieved from a study of T cell responses to AZD1222 COVID-19 vaccine (dated by TCRdb to about 2021). Background for the entire study: Because spike-specific TCR depth and breadth did not differ between the two schedules, AZD1222 recipients who got a second dose at roughly 4 weeks were pooled with those who got a second dose at roughly 12 weeks. Trial participants were enrolled by age into subgroups of 18-55, 56-69 and 70-plus years, and 148, 28 and 57 TCR-sequenced participants, respectively, were included in these subgroups. TCR sequencing covered approximately 230 trial participants: 200 to 220 given two doses of AZD1222 and 26 given two doses of MenACWY control vaccine. Overall study outcomes, separate from this receptor: Participants were mostly white British, with more females than males. The authors suggested clonal diversity may have been underestimated. Reportedly, almost half of the unique spike-specific TCRs recognized epitopes lying outside the regions that are mutated in the B.1.351 and B.1.1.7 variants. Because no day 14 peak-response samples were available, repertoires were characterized only after the peak T cell response. After two AZD1222 doses, spike-specific TCR breadth and depth were significantly higher than at day 0 and than in MenACWY recipients. Conclusions about previously exposed vaccinees are limited, since just 5 or 6 AZD1222 recipients were seropositive for SARS-CoV-2 at baseline. Vaccine-associated CD4 TCRs spanned the whole spike protein, with dominant responses in regions 160-218 and 743-854. In the small 56-69-year group, the increase in depth fell short of significance, most likely because of low power.

The CDR3 regions of human TCRbeta chains were subjected to immunosequencing. From the authors' description of their analysis: Repertoire TCRs were checked for matches against a reference library of SARS-CoV-2-specific TCRs that had been generated using the MIRA antigen-specificity platform. Breadth meant the fraction of unique TCRs that were SARS-CoV-2-associated, whereas depth meant the fraction of total T cells that were SARS-CoV-2-associated. Using the MIRA data, every spike-specific TCR was mapped to the spike region that the TCR reacted to and assigned to either a CD4 or a CD8 class. Log10-transformed breadth and depth values were compared by one-way ANOVA with Sidak's multiple comparisons tests. TCRdb's version of the immuneACCESS table is confined to in-frame rearrangements and falls short of the full clone set. An unresolved V gene accounts for under half of the shortfall where checked; the remainder is of unknown origin. V, J and clone size derive from that table, while D and trimming were established from the DNA sequence. In this sample the table shows some 130,000 clones, approximately 83% of which occur a single time. Together, the top ten hold about 8% of the sample.

Notes on this clone: Its specific antigen is unknown. Base qualities are not provided; no much larger clone lies one nucleotide away.

Spanning cysteine to phenylalanine, the CDR3 consists of 13 amino acids. Left in the record is the CDR3 DNA by itself, 39 bases read in frame from the first base. Ends trimmed: V by 5 bases, J by 8 bases; bases unmatched to a gene: 7. The germline V gene provides CDR1 SGHAT and CDR2 FQNNGV. What this sample's time point label stands for: baseline before first vaccination. Vaccinee samples came from UK trials COV001 and COV002, including a single-blind randomized controlled phase 2/3 trial of AZD1222 (ChAdOx1 nCoV-19) in healthy adults. Trial participant PBMC samples were collected at day 0 and day 28 after the second dose for TCRbeta chain sequencing.

The source was peripheral blood, collected on day 0 of AZD1222 vaccination. This TCR was recovered from an adult in good health. This chain joins TRBV11-2 to TRBJ1-2; TRBD1 aligns with 8 central bases. The nucleotide sequence reads as follows: TGTGCCAGCAGCGCATCAGGGGGCAACGGCTACACCTTC. Protein translation: CASSASGGNGYTF.